The present T cell receptor beta chain was sequenced within a study of cytomegalovirus exposure and HLA in healthy donors. CDR3 length equals 12 residues. Germline lookup yields CDR1 MNHEY and CDR2 SMNVEV (reference sequence). Both 60 Vbeta primers and 13 Jbeta primers went into the PCR. The protocol was immunoSEQ multiplex PCR, while the TCRdb copy is restricted to in-frame clones and leaves out a portion. The table includes 85,000 to 120,000 clones, 63% detected once. This clone was seen more than once but under ten times. The receptor was derived from a human donor in good health. This rearrangement joins TRBV27 to TRBJ1-6; D possibly corresponds to TRBD1 (5 bases). Specimen: PBMCs. CDR3: CAAGRANSPLHF. DNA of the CDR3: TGTGCAGCGGGCAGGGCGAATTCACCCCTCCACTTT.